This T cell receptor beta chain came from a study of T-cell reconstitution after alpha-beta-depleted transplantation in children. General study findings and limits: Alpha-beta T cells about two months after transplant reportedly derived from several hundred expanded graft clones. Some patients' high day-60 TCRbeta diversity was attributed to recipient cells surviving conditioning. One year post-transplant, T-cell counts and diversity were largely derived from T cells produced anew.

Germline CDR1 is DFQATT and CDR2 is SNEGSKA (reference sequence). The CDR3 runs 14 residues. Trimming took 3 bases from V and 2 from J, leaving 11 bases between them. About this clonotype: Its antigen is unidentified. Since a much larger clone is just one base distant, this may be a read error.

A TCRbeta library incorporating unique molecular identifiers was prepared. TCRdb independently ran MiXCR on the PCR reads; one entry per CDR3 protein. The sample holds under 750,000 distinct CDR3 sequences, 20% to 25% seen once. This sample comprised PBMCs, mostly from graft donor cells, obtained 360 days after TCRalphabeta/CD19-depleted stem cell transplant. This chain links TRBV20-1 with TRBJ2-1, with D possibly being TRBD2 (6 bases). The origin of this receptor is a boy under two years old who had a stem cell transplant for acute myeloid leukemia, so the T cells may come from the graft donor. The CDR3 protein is CSARGGDPYNEQFF. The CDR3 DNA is TGCAGTGCTAGGGGCGGGGACCCCTACAATGAGCAGTTCTTC.